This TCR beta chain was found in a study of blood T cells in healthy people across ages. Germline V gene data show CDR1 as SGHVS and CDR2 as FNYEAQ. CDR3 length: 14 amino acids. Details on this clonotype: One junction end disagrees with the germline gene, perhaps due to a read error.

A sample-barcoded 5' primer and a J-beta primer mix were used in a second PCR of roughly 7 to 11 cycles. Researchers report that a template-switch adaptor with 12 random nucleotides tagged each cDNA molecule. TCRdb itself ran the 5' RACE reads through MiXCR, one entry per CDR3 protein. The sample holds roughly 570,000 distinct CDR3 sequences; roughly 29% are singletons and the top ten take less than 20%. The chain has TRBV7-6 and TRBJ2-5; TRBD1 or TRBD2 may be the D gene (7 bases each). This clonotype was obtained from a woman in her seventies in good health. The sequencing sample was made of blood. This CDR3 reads CASSNPRGGETLYF. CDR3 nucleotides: TGTGCCAGCAGTAACCCCAGGGGGGGTGAGACCCTGTACTTC.